The clone carrying this TCR beta chain has just one count. Its antigen is not known. The data were produced by immunoSEQ multiplex PCR, yet TCRdb's version contains in-frame clones alone and is incomplete. The sample has about 20,000 clones; 75% to 80% are singletons. There are 14 residues in the CDR3. V was pared by 3 bases and J by 7 bases, with 12 bases between. Germline V gene sequence: CDR1 WSHSY, CDR2 SAAADI. This sample is drawn from a study of T cell clones after liver transplantation. For the study at large: Until 12-24 months post-transplant, subjects got standard immunosuppression and no induction.

General study results and limits: Post-transplant, graft-donor-reactive CD4 TCRbeta sequences in blood dropped significantly in most of the 8 subjects.

The receptor comes from a human patient who received a liver transplant. The graft donor may have given rise to some T cells. The chain recombines TRBV10-2 with TRBJ1-4; D is perhaps TRBD1 (5 bases). Sample: CD8+ T cells from blood, taken less than 70 months after liver transplant. The CDR3 DNA follows: TGCGCCAGCAGTGATCGGGGGTGGGGTGAAAAACTGTTTTTT. It codes for CASSDRGWGEKLFF.